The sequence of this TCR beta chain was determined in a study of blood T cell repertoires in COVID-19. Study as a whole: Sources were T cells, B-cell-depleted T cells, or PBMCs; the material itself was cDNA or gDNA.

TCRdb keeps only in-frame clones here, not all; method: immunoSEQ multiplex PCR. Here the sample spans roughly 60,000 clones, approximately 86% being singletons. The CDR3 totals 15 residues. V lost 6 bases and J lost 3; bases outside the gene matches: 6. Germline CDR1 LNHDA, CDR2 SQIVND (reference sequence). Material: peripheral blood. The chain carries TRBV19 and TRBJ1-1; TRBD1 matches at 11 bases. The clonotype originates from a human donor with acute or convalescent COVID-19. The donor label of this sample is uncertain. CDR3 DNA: TGTGCCAGTAGCCGGGACAGGGGGTTGTACACTGAAGCTTTCTTT. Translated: CASSRDRGLYTEAFF.